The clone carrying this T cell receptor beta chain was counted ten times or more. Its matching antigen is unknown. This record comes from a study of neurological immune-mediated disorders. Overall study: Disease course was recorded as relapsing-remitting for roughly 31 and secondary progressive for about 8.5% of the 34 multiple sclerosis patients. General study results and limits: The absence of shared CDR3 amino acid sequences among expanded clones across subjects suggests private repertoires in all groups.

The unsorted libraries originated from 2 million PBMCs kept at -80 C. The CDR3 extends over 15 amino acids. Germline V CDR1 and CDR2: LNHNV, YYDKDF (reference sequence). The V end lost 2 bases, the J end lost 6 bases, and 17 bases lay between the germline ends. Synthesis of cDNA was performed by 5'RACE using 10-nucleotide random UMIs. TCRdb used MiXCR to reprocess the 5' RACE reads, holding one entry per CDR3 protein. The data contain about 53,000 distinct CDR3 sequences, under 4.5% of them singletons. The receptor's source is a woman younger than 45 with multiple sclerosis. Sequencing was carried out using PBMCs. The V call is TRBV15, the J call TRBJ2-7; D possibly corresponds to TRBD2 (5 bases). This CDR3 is CATSRTGNTDGEQYF. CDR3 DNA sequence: TGTGCCACCAGCAGAACCGGGAACACTGATGGCGAGCAGTACTTC. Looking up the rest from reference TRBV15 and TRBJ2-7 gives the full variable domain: DAMVIQNPRYQVTQFGKPVTLSCSQTLNHNVMYWYQQKSSQAPKLLFHYYDKDFNNEADTPDNFQSRRPNTSFCFLDIRSPGLGDTAMYLCATSRTGNTDGEQYFGPGTRLTVT.